This T cell receptor (beta chain) was identified in a study of shared clonotypes between healthy human individuals. Measured with immunoSEQ multiplex PCR; TCRdb has only the in-frame clones, and not every one. There are roughly 2.1 million clones in the sample; around 93% occur only once, and around 1.7% lies in the top ten. Positively selected for CCR7, the CD45RO-negative cells used as naive CD8 cells excluded terminally differentiated effector memory CD45RA+ cells. The V gene lost 9 bases and the J gene lost 3 bases, with 15 bases spanning the gap. Germline CDR1 is SGHRS and CDR2 is YFSETQ. The CDR3 is 14 amino acids.

The chain carries TRBV5-1 and TRBJ2-2, with D possibly matching TRBD1 (6 bases). Sequencing was carried out using naive CD8+ T cells from PBMCs. This receptor was taken from a man aged 18 to 29 in good health. Some clones in this sample may be carry-over from other donors' samples. The DNA for the CDR3 is TGCGCCACCAGGGACACTTGGGACACCGGGGAGCTGTTTTTT. This encodes CATRDTWDTGELFF.